This T cell receptor beta chain was documented in a study of cytomegalovirus exposure and HLA in healthy donors. Whole-study results and caveats: Equally common other TCR beta chains were less clonally expanded than HLA-associated ones, a later analysis found.

PCR involved 60 Vbeta and 13 Jbeta primers. Under the authors' procedure: Later, an analysis found 80 million or so unique TCR beta chains, and 9.5 million to 11 million of these were shared. Assay used: immunoSEQ multiplex PCR; TCRdb lists only in-frame clones, some missing. V, J and clone size derive from that table, while D and trimming were established from the DNA sequence. The sample yields 150,000 to 200,000 clones, around 81% seen once. On this clone: The antigen is not known.

V was trimmed by 3 bases and J by 5 bases, leaving 16 bases between them. The CDR3 contains 16 residues. Germline V gene lookup returns CDR1 MDHEN and CDR2 SYDVKM. The receptor comes from a woman aged 25 to 39 in good health and CMV-seronegative. The sample comprised PBMCs. The chain uses TRBV28 and TRBJ1-4, with D unresolved. CDR3 nucleotides: TGTGCCAGCAGTTTGGCGAACCAAGGAGGGAATGAAAAACTGTTTTTT. Translation gives CASSLANQGGNEKLFF.